The 27 T cell receptor beta chains in this list originate from one sample, sequenced in a study of cytomegalovirus exposure and HLA in healthy donors. PCR amplification relied on 60 Vbeta primers (plus 13 Jbeta primers). The assay was immunoSEQ multiplex PCR, and TCRdb's table has in-frame clones only and misses some. The data show about 200,000 clones, with around 86% seen just once and 6.5% held by the top ten. Sample: PBMCs. The receptors shown here come from a woman aged 45-65 years in good health and CMV-seropositive.

This clone was counted a few times. This chain joins TRBV10-3 and TRBJ2-5; 14 bases agree with TRBD2. CDR1 ENHRY and CDR2 SYGVKD come from the germline V gene. J lost 2 bases, V lost 3 bases, and 2 bases had no gene match. The CDR3 loop spans 16 amino acids. CDR3 DNA: TGTGCCATCAGTGACCGGACTAGCGGGGGGCAAGAGACCCAGTACTTC. Protein sequence: CAISDRTSGGQETQYF.

The J gene is TRBJ1-5, the V gene TRBV5-8, with D perhaps TRBD1 (5 bases). Trimming cost V 4 bases and J 4 bases, with 15 bases left between them. CDR1 is SGHTS, CDR2 YDEGEE, per germline. There are 15 residues in the CDR3. This CDR3 reads CASSKGRLENQPQHF. DNA of the CDR3: TGTGCCAGCAGCAAGGGGCGCTTGGAAAATCAGCCCCAGCATTTT.

The CDR3 coding sequence is TGCAGCGTGCGGGACCGCTACTATAGCAATCAGCCCCAGCATTTT. Its translation: CSVRDRYYSNQPQHF. This rearrangement joins TRBV29-1 to TRBJ1-5; the D gene is possibly TRBD1 (5 bases). The CDR3 spans 15 residues. Looked up from germline, CDR1 is SQVTM and CDR2 is ANQGSEA. V lost 6 bases and J lost 0, with 15 bases in between.

Turning to this clone: Other DNA sequences of this sample code for an identical CDR3. V is TRBV19 and J is TRBJ1-1; D remains unclear. This CDR3 has 13 amino acids. In germline, CDR1 is LNHDA, CDR2 SQIVND (reference sequence). V was clipped by 2 bases and J by 0 bases, with 4 bases between them. CDR3 DNA sequence: TGTGCCAGTAGTATAACAGTGAACACTGAAGCTTTCTTT. This codes for CASSITVNTEAFF.

This clone was counted a few times. V usage is TRBV7-8 and J usage is TRBJ2-5; D not certain. Germline CDR1 SGHVS, CDR2 FQNEAQ. The V and J ends lost 2 bases and 1 base respectively, with 11 bases between them. The CDR3 length is 15 residues. Written as DNA, the CDR3 is TGTGCCAGCAGCTTAAGCTGGGCGTTCCAAGAGACCCAGTACTTC. Protein sequence: CASSLSWAFQETQYF. The full variable domain, with the rest looked up from reference TRBV7-8 and TRBJ2-5, is GAGVSQSPRYKVAKRGQDVALRCDPISGHVSLFWYQQALGQGPEFLTYFQNEAQLDKSGLPSDRFFAERPEGSVSTLKIQRTQQEDSAVYLCASSLSWAFQETQYFGPGTRLLVL.

The chain uses TRBV5-1 and TRBJ2-5, with TRBD1 identical over 9 bases. The CDR3 runs 14 residues. Per the germline V gene, CDR1 is SGHRS and CDR2 is YFSETQ. V was clipped by 4 bases and J by 1 base; unmatched bases: 2. CDR3 sequence (DNA): TGCGCCAGCAGCAGGGACAGGGCCCAAGAGACCCAGTACTTC. Protein sequence: CASSRDRAQETQYF.

The chain uses TRBV6-1 and TRBJ2-3; 14 bases map to TRBD2. Germline V CDR1 and CDR2: MNHNS, SASEGT. Trimming took 8 bases from V and 3 from J; bases not matched to a gene: 4. The CDR3 loop spans 15 amino acids. CDR3 coding DNA: TGTGCCAGCGGGACTAGCGGGAGTAAGACAGATACGCAGTATTTT. The encoded protein is CASGTSGSKTDTQYF.

V is TRBV10-3 and J is TRBJ2-5, with D tentatively TRBD1 (6 bases). Trimming left V 10 bases short and J 2 bases short, with 14 bases between. The CDR3 spans 13 residues. CDR1 is ENHRY and CDR2 is SYGVKD in the germline V gene. CDR3 DNA: TGTGCCACCCGAGGAGGACAGCAAGAGACCCAGTACTTC. Translating it yields CATRGGQQETQYF.

This clone has just one count. The V gene is TRBV11-2, the J gene TRBJ2-3; tentative D call: TRBD2 (5 bases). CDR3 length: 15 residues. CDR1 SGHAT and CDR2 FQNNGV come from the germline V gene. Trimming left V 0 bases short and J 0 bases short, with 7 bases between. CDR3 nucleotides: TGTGCCAGCAGCTTAGACGGGAAAAGCACAGATACGCAGTATTTT. This sequence encodes CASSLDGKSTDTQYF.

J is TRBJ2-7 and V is TRBV11-2, with 7 bases identical to TRBD2. This CDR3 is 16 amino acids long. V gave up 1 base and J gave up 2 bases; unmatched junction bases: 8. Germline CDR1 is SGHAT and CDR2 is FQNNGV. CDR3 DNA: TGTGCCAGCAGCTTAGGGGGGGGAGGGCCCGCCTACGAGCAGTACTTC. Protein product: CASSLGGGGPAYEQYF.

The chain couples TRBV29-1 to TRBJ2-3; 7 bases are shared with TRBD2. This CDR3 region has 17 residues. Germline loops: CDR1 SQVTM, CDR2 ANQGSEA. With 1 base clipped from V and 3 bases from J, the junction kept 13 bases outside the gene matches. The CDR3: CSVEVALGTTRTDTQYF. As DNA, the CDR3 is TGCAGCGTTGAAGTAGCGCTCGGGACTACCAGAACAGATACGCAGTATTTT.

The chain employs TRBV28 and TRBJ1-4; tentatively, D is TRBD1 (6 bases). CDR1 MDHEN and CDR2 SYDVKM come from the germline V gene. This CDR3 is 13 amino acids long. V gave up 11 bases and J gave up 8 bases, with 18 bases separating them. This chain's CDR3 is CAPSGVTREKLFF. The CDR3 coding sequence is TGTGCCCCATCAGGGGTGACGAGAGAAAAACTGTTTTTT.

V usage is TRBV28 and J usage is TRBJ2-6; perhaps TRBD1 as D (5 bases). The V gene lost 1 base and the J gene lost 0 bases, with 10 bases spanning the gap. Looked up from germline, CDR1 is MDHEN and CDR2 is SYDVKM. The CDR3 spans 17 residues. The CDR3: CASSLSYRSSGANVLTF. As DNA, the CDR3 is TGTGCCAGCAGTTTATCGTACAGGAGCTCTGGGGCCAACGTCCTGACTTTC.

This clone was counted a single time. V gene TRBV18 combines with J gene TRBJ2-3, with TRBD2 identical over 9 bases. The ends lost 3 bases at V and 2 bases at J; junction bases unmatched: 6. Germline CDR1 reads KGHSH; CDR2 reads LQKENI. This CDR3 is 16 amino acids long. DNA for the CDR3: TGTGCCAGCTCACCCCCGGGACTAGCCCTCACAGATACGCAGTATTTT. Encoded protein: CASSPPGLALTDTQYF.

This clone was found a few times. This chain links TRBV19 with TRBJ1-5, with 7 bases lining up with TRBD1. The V gene's germline CDR1 is LNHDA and CDR2 SQIVND (reference sequence). The CDR3 is 16 amino acids. V lost 5 bases to trimming and J lost 0 bases; unmatched junction nucleotides: 7. The DNA for the CDR3 is TGTGCCAGTAGTGTACCACAGGGGAATAGCAATCAGCCCCAGCATTTT. Translation: CASSVPQGNSNQPQHF.

The rearrangement links TRBV6-4 to TRBJ2-3, with 8 bases lining up with TRBD2. CDR1 and CDR2 from the germline V gene are MRHNA and SNTAGT. This CDR3 contains 16 residues. V lost 5 bases, J lost 2 bases, and 9 bases stayed unmatched. CDR3 bases: TGTGCCAGCAGTTCCAATAGCGGGGAATTCACAGATACGCAGTATTTT. It codes for CASSSNSGEFTDTQYF.

The chain recombines TRBV10-3 with TRBJ2-7, with D hard to call. The CDR3 has 12 amino acids. The V gene lost 6 bases and the J gene lost 5 bases, with 11 bases spanning the gap. CDR1 ENHRY and CDR2 SYGVKD come from the germline V gene. Written as DNA, the CDR3 is TGTGCCATCAGCCGGAGTGTAGACGAGCAGTACTTC. It encodes CAISRSVDEQYF.

This rearrangement joins TRBV6-6 to TRBJ1-2; no reliable D call. The ends were cut back, 6 bases at V and 7 bases at J, with 12 bases in the middle. The length of the CDR3 is 12 residues. Germline CDR1 MNHNY, CDR2 SVGAGI (reference sequence). This CDR3 is CASRLLTGGYTF. CDR3 DNA: TGTGCCAGCAGACTCCTCACTGGTGGCTACACCTTC.

The chain employs TRBV28 and TRBJ2-7, with TRBD1 identical over 10 bases. CDR3 length: 16 residues. Germline CDR1 MDHEN, CDR2 SYDVKM. V shed 5 bases, J shed 3 bases, and the junction held 10 bases outside the gene matches. CDR3 in amino acids: CASSVHLGQGVYEQYF. The CDR3, as DNA: TGTGCCAGCAGTGTCCACCTTGGACAGGGGGTCTACGAGCAGTACTTC.

The V and J genes are TRBV18 and TRBJ2-5; D remains ambiguous. The ends were cut back, 1 base at V and 4 bases at J, with 7 bases in the middle. CDR3 size: 13 residues. The germline CDR1 and CDR2 sequences are KGHSH and LQKENI. CDR3 nucleotide sequence: TGTGCCAGCTCACCACGAAGCATAGAGACCCAGTACTTC. Translation: CASSPRSIETQYF.

The rearrangement uses TRBV6-5 and TRBJ2-5; 8 bases agree with TRBD1. The ends lost 7 bases at V and 0 bases at J; junction bases unmatched: 4. CDR1 and CDR2 (germline): MNHEY, SVGAGI. The length of the CDR3 is 14 residues. The DNA of the CDR3 is TGTGCCAGCATGACAGGGGACTACCAAGAGACCCAGTACTTC. It specifies CASMTGDYQETQYF.

The rearrangement links TRBV6-6 to TRBJ1-1; no clear D gene. The CDR3 is 12 amino acids. Between the trimmed V and J ends, which lost 9 bases and 4 bases, there was a span of 12 bases. Germline V gene sequence: CDR1 MNHNY, CDR2 SVGAGI (reference sequence). In nucleotides, the CDR3 is TGTGCCAGTTCCGATTACGGCACTGAAGCTTTCTTT. Its protein product is CASSDYGTEAFF.

This chain joins TRBV6-4 and TRBJ2-1; the match to TRBD1 covers 10 bases. This CDR3 has 15 residues. Germline CDR1 MRHNA, CDR2 SNTAGT. V was pared by 0 bases and J by 10 bases, with 6 bases of the junction left unmatched. The CDR3 bases are TGTGCCAGCAGTGACTCCGGGACAGGGGCCGACGAGCAGTTCTTC. This gives the protein CASSDSGTGADEQFF.

In its sample, this clone was seen a few times. V and J are TRBV5-1 and TRBJ2-7, with TRBD2 identical over 7 bases. The CDR3 runs to 13 residues. Germline V gene sequence: CDR1 SGHRS, CDR2 YFSETQ. With 2 bases clipped from V and 3 bases from J, the junction kept 2 bases outside the gene matches. As DNA, the CDR3 is TGCGCCAGCAGCTTCGGACTAGGCTACGAGCAGTACTTC. Residues: CASSFGLGYEQYF.

V is TRBV25-1 and J is TRBJ1-2; perhaps TRBD1 as D (6 bases). Looked up from germline, CDR1 is MGHDK and CDR2 is SYGVNS. The CDR3 covers 12 residues. Trimming stripped 5 bases from V and 8 bases from J, with 12 bases between. The CDR3 DNA reads TGTGCCAGCAGTTACCAGGGGCGCGGCTACACCTTC. This translates into CASSYQGRGYTF.

This clone has more than one count but fewer than ten. The chain carries TRBV19 and TRBJ2-7; 7 positions match TRBD1. The V gene's germline CDR1 is LNHDA and CDR2 SQIVND (reference sequence). The trim removed 4 bases at V and 0 bases at J, leaving 3 bases unmatched. The CDR3 runs 14 residues. The CDR3: CASSTRDSSYEQYF. CDR3 DNA: TGTGCCAGTAGTACACGGGACAGCTCCTACGAGCAGTACTTC. Full variable domain (outside the CDR3, taken from reference TRBV19 and TRBJ2-7): DGGITQSPKYLFRKEGQNVTLSCEQNLNHDAMYWYRQDPGQGLRLIYYSQIVNDFQKGDIAEGYSVSREKKESFPLTVTSAQKNPTAFYLCASSTRDSSYEQYFGPGTRLTVT.

This chain connects TRBV18 to TRBJ2-7, with D perhaps TRBD1 (6 bases). Germline V gene lookup returns CDR1 KGHSH and CDR2 LQKENI. This CDR3 has 13 residues. V lost 3 bases, J lost 3 bases, and 9 bases lay in between. CDR3 residues: CASSPTGIYEQYF. Written as DNA, the CDR3 is TGTGCCAGCTCACCGACAGGAATCTACGAGCAGTACTTC. The full variable domain, completed using reference TRBV18 and TRBJ2-7, is NAGVMQNPRHLVRRRGQEARLRCSPMKGHSHVYWYRQLPEEGLKFMVYLQKENIIDESGMPKERFSAEFPKEGPSILRIQQVVRGDSAAYFCASSPTGIYEQYFGPGTRLTVT.